Sequencing of this TCR beta chain was carried out in a study of blood T cell repertoires in COVID-19. Across the study: Researchers got acute and convalescent COVID-19 samples from the United States, Italy and Spain. PBMCs, B-cell-depleted T cells, or T cells provided the cDNA or gDNA that made up the material.

Per the original methods: Scientists estimated how many nucleated cells there were by amplifying reference gene primers. The data were produced by immunoSEQ multiplex PCR, yet TCRdb's version contains in-frame clones alone and is incomplete. V, J and clone size derive from that table, while D and trimming were established from the DNA sequence. The sample gives 150,000 to 200,000 clones, 60% to 85% of which show up once; approximately 2.8% is in the top ten. Per germline, CDR1 PRHDT and CDR2 FYEKMQ (reference sequence). Trimming cost V 0 bases and J 3 bases; bases outside gene matches: 11. This CDR3 is 17 amino acids long.

The sequence was obtained from a man between 70 and 80 years old with acute or convalescent COVID-19. The chain employs TRBV13 and TRBJ2-7, with 7 bases identical to TRBD1. Sequenced material: peripheral blood. The CDR3 spells CASSLGPPRTGFYEQYF. The CDR3 region has the DNA TGTGCCAGCAGCTTAGGGCCTCCGAGGACAGGTTTCTACGAGCAGTACTTC.